The 21 T cell receptor beta chains listed next were all sequenced from one sample in a study of T cell responses to AZD1222 COVID-19 vaccine. Repertoires were generated with immunoSEQ multiplex PCR, while TCRdb's copy carries only in-frame clones and drops some. The top ten hold approximately 20% of the sample, which has fewer than 110,000 clones, 88% seen once. The sequencing used peripheral blood, collected on day 0 of AZD1222 vaccination. All receptors come from an adult in good health.

This sequence joins TRBV3-1 (or the pseudogene TRBV3-2) and TRBJ1-1; D is perhaps TRBD1 (5 bases). Germline V CDR1 and CDR2: LGHDT, YNNKEL (reference sequence). CDR3 length equals 14 residues. Trimming stripped 0 bases from V and 7 bases from J, with 12 bases between. CDR3 sequence reads: CASSQEAGTDEAFF. DNA of the CDR3: TGTGCCAGCAGCCAAGAGGCCGGGACGGATGAAGCTTTCTTT.

The gene calls are TRBV28 and TRBJ1-4, with no clear D. Trimming took off 4 bases at V and 6 bases at J, with 9 bases between the two ends. This CDR3 has 13 amino acids. Germline CDR1 is MDHEN and CDR2 is SYDVKM. The CDR3 region has the DNA TGTGCCAGCAGTTCCCACGGTTATGAAAAACTGTTTTTT. It is translated as CASSSHGYEKLFF.

This chain connects TRBV28 to TRBJ1-5, with D uncertain. The CDR3 loop spans 14 amino acids. Germline V gene sequence: CDR1 MDHEN, CDR2 SYDVKM. Deletions cut 8 bases from V and 2 bases from J, with 13 bases between. DNA for the CDR3: TGTGCCAGCCGCGCAGTCTTGGGCAATCAGCCCCAGCATTTT. Translated, it gives CASRAVLGNQPQHF.

V and J are TRBV7-8 and TRBJ2-7, with TRBD2 as a possible D gene (6 bases). This CDR3 is 16 amino acids long. The V end was cut by 3 bases, the J end by 5 bases, with 20 bases between. Germline V gene sequence: CDR1 SGHVS, CDR2 FQNEAQ. CDR3: CASSFGLPPIPDEQYF. The DNA for the CDR3 is TGTGCCAGCAGCTTTGGACTACCACCCATTCCGGACGAGCAGTACTTC.

The chain carries TRBV30 and TRBJ2-4; no clear D. V lost 1 base and J lost 0, with 4 bases in between. The CDR3 length is 13 residues. The V gene's germline CDR1 is GTSNPN and CDR2 SVGIG (reference sequence). In DNA, the CDR3 is TGTGCCTGGAGTGGGTTAGCCAAAAACATTCAGTACTTC. Translated, it gives CAWSGLAKNIQYF.

V is TRBV29-1 and J is TRBJ2-1, with a possible D match to TRBD1 (7 bases). Trimming took 4 bases from V and 9 from J, leaving 19 bases between them. The CDR3 extends over 14 amino acids. CDR1 is SQVTM and CDR2 is ANQGSEA in the germline V gene. The CDR3, as DNA: TGCAGCGTTGCCAGGGGGGACACTAGGGGTGAGCAGTTCTTC. Translating gives CSVARGDTRGEQFF.

The CDR3, as DNA: TGTGCCAGCAGCGTAGCTTTGGACAGGGCTGGAAACACCATATATTTT. Translation: CASSVALDRAGNTIYF. The chain has TRBV9 and TRBJ1-3, with 8 bases lining up with TRBD1. This CDR3 is built from 16 residues. Germline CDR1 SGDLS, CDR2 YYNGEE. Trimming at V came to 0 bases and at J to 2 bases, leaving 4 bases not matched to a gene.

Only a few counts were recorded for this clone. V is TRBV7-3 and J is TRBJ2-2, with D possibly matching TRBD2 (6 bases). Germline-derived CDR1 and CDR2 are SGHTA and FQGTGA. Trimming took 5 bases from V and 5 from J, leaving 15 bases between them. The length of the CDR3 is 15 residues. The CDR3 here is CASSTTAAGTGELFF. CDR3 in DNA: TGTGCCAGCAGCACCACAGCGGCGGGGACCGGGGAGCTGTTTTTT.

The chain's CDR3 is CASTALQGLDTEAFF. The CDR3 DNA sequence: TGTGCCAGCACCGCCCTACAGGGGTTGGACACTGAAGCTTTCTTT. The chain is built from TRBV6-6 and TRBJ1-1; the match to TRBD1 covers 7 bases. CDR3 length: 15 residues. V was clipped by 7 bases and J by 3 bases; unmatched bases: 11. Germline CDR1 reads MNHNY; CDR2 reads SVGAGI (reference sequence).

J is TRBJ2-3 and V is TRBV6-4; D ambiguous. The CDR3 loop spans 14 amino acids. In germline, CDR1 is MRHNA, CDR2 SNTAGT. Trimming cost V 0 bases and J 3 bases, with 7 bases left between them. The CDR3 region is CASSDSGATDTQYF. CDR3 coding DNA: TGTGCCAGCAGTGACTCAGGCGCGACAGATACGCAGTATTTT.

The chain recombines TRBV7-8 with TRBJ1-5, with no clear D. The CDR3 loop spans 16 amino acids. Germline CDR1 SGHVS, CDR2 FQNEAQ. V lost 7 bases and J lost 0, with 16 bases in between. CDR3 region: CASNSEPEYSNQPQHF. The CDR3 DNA sequence: TGTGCCAGCAACTCAGAACCTGAGTATAGCAATCAGCCCCAGCATTTT.

This clone has a single count. The chain carries TRBV5-6 and TRBJ2-1; possibly TRBD2 for D (5 bases). V dropped 0 bases and J dropped 7 bases, with 14 bases sitting between them. CDR3 size: 15 residues. CDR1 and CDR2 from the germline V gene are SGHDT and YYEEEE. The CDR3 DNA follows: TGTGCCAGCAGCTTGGTGTCTAGCAAAACAAATGAGCAGTTCTTC. It specifies CASSLVSSKTNEQFF.

The chain recombines TRBV6-1 with TRBJ2-5; either TRBD1 or TRBD2 may fit D (6 bases each). CDR3 length: 16 residues. Germline values: CDR1 MNHNS, CDR2 SASEGT. V was trimmed by 2 bases and J by 1 base, leaving 14 bases between them. The DNA for the CDR3 is TGTGCCAGCAGTGAAAGTTGGGGGGCCGGCCAAGAGACCCAGTACTTC. It codes for CASSESWGAGQETQYF.

The chain recombines TRBV9 with TRBJ2-7; D may correspond to TRBD1 or TRBD2 (6 bases each). This CDR3 comprises 17 residues. Germline CDR1 reads SGDLS; CDR2 reads YYNGEE. Between the trimmed V and J ends, which lost 3 bases and 1 base, there was a span of 20 bases. This CDR3 reads CASSEGVTGVLSYEQYF. CDR3 DNA: TGTGCCAGCAGCGAGGGGGTTACGGGGGTCCTTTCCTACGAGCAGTACTTC.

This clone was recorded only once. The J gene is TRBJ2-5, the V gene TRBV5-1, with TRBD1 matching over 8 bases. V lost 0 bases to trimming and J lost 5 bases; unmatched junction nucleotides: 3. Germline CDR1 SGHRS, CDR2 YFSETQ. CDR3 length equals 14 residues. The CDR3: CASSLGQGRETQYF. CDR3 DNA sequence: TGCGCCAGCAGCTTGGGACAGGGGAGGGAGACCCAGTACTTC.

The chain is built from TRBV5-1 and TRBJ2-3; possibly TRBD2 for D (6 bases). CDR3 length equals 18 residues. The V end was cut by 0 bases, the J end by 0 bases, with 17 bases between. Germline-derived CDR1 and CDR2 are SGHRS and YFSETQ. Written as DNA, the CDR3 is TGCGCCAGCAGCTTGGCCGGGGCTAGCGCTTCTAGCACAGATACGCAGTATTTT. Translating it yields CASSLAGASASSTDTQYF.

The V call is TRBV6-4, the J call TRBJ2-3; TRBD2 matches 7 bases. The CDR3 contains 15 residues. Germline V gene sequence: CDR1 MRHNA, CDR2 SNTAGT. V trimming: 3 bases; J trimming: 2 bases; junction bases outside the gene matches: 5. This CDR3 is CASSEGGGLTDTQYF. CDR3 sequence (DNA): TGTGCCAGCAGTGAAGGCGGGGGTCTCACAGATACGCAGTATTTT.

This chain connects TRBV3-1 (or the pseudogene TRBV3-2) to TRBJ1-4; 8 bases match TRBD1. The CDR3 is 15 residues long. Trimming at V came to 8 bases and at J to 0 bases, leaving 5 bases not matched to a gene. Germline CDR1 reads LGHDT; CDR2 reads YNNKEL (reference sequence). In DNA form, the CDR3 reads TGTGCCAGCGGGGCACAGGGGGCAACTAATGAAAAACTGTTTTTT. Protein sequence: CASGAQGATNEKLFF.

CDR3 loop: CASGALSGVRAGELFF. As DNA, the CDR3 is TGTGCTAGTGGTGCCCTTAGCGGAGTAAGGGCCGGGGAGCTGTTTTTT. The chain carries TRBV12-5 and TRBJ2-2; D perhaps matches TRBD2 (6 bases). Germline-derived CDR1 and CDR2 are LGHNT and FRNRAP. This CDR3 is 16 amino acids long. V gave up 5 bases and J gave up 6 bases, with 19 bases separating them.

CDR3 DNA sequence: TGTGCCACCGATGGTGGGGGAGTTAATTCACCCCTCCACTTT. It translates to CATDGGGVNSPLHF. The chain employs TRBV7-2 and TRBJ1-6; D might be TRBD1 (5 bases). Looked up from germline, CDR1 is SGHTA and CDR2 is FQGNSA. V was shortened by 10 bases and J by 6 bases, with 16 bases between the two germline ends. The CDR3 length is 14 residues.

This clone came up once. An end of the junction does not agree with germline; a read error may underlie this. This chain connects TRBV7-7 to TRBJ2-3, with TRBD1 matching over 12 bases. CDR1 is SSHAT and CDR2 is FNYEAQ in the germline V gene (reference sequence). The CDR3 spans 15 residues. CDR3 coding DNA: TGTGCTAGCAGCTTAGGGACAGGGGGCGCAGATACGCAGTATTTT. Translation gives CASSLGTGGADTQYF.